Listed here are 32 T cell receptor beta chains from one sample, sequenced in a study of cytomegalovirus exposure and HLA in healthy donors. This table comes from immunoSEQ multiplex PCR, and its TCRdb copy is limited to in-frame clones, with some not included. The sample has about 200,000 clones; 75% to 90% are singletons. Sequencing was done on a sample of PBMCs. All receptors come from a woman aged 18-30 years in good health and CMV-seronegative.

This clone was seen once. The gene calls are TRBV18 and TRBJ2-1; TRBD2 matches at 12 bases. Germline V CDR1 and CDR2: KGHSH, LQKENI. The CDR3 has 16 amino acids. With 0 bases clipped from V and 10 bases from J, the junction kept 7 bases outside the gene matches. The DNA for the CDR3 is TGTGCCAGCTCACCACCTCCTAGCGGGGGGGTAGGGGAGCAGTTCTTC. This sequence encodes CASSPPPSGGVGEQFF.

V usage is TRBV18 and J usage is TRBJ2-7; D call uncertain. This CDR3 has 14 amino acids. CDR1 and CDR2 (germline): KGHSH, LQKENI. V shed 4 bases and J shed 0 bases, with 10 bases lying between them. CDR3: CASSRGSSSYEQYF. In DNA form, the CDR3 reads TGTGCCAGCTCACGCGGATCCAGCTCCTACGAGCAGTACTTC.

This clone was detected only a few times. Other DNA sequences within the sample encode an identical CDR3. This chain joins TRBV7-3 and TRBJ2-5, with D unresolved. V lost 2 bases and J 0 bases, leaving 4 bases between the germline ends. The V gene's germline CDR1 is SGHTA and CDR2 FQGTGA. The CDR3 spans 13 residues. This CDR3 is CASSLGHQETQYF. As DNA, the CDR3 is TGTGCCAGCAGCTTAGGACACCAAGAGACCCAGTACTTC.

V usage is TRBV27 and J usage is TRBJ2-1; D call uncertain. V dropped 7 bases and J dropped 0 bases, with 10 bases sitting between them. The CDR3 is 14 residues long. CDR1 is MNHEY and CDR2 is SMNVEV in the germline V gene (reference sequence). Here the CDR3 DNA reads TGTGCCAGCAAAACTCCTAGCTCCTACAATGAGCAGTTCTTC. Translated, it gives CASKTPSSYNEQFF.

This chain connects TRBV10-3 to TRBJ2-7; D unclear. The V and J ends lost 2 bases and 1 base respectively, with 6 bases between them. The CDR3 has 13 amino acids. Germline V lookup: CDR1 ENHRY, CDR2 SYGVKD. The CDR3 nucleotides are TGTGCCATCAGTGAGGCGGAATCCTACGAGCAGTACTTC. Encoded protein: CAISEAESYEQYF.

CDR3 in amino acids: CASSGQFSNQPQHF. DNA of the CDR3: TGTGCCAGCAGCGGACAGTTTAGCAATCAGCCCCAGCATTTT. The chain links TRBV6-1 to TRBJ1-5, with D perhaps matching TRBD1 (6 bases). Germline-derived CDR1 and CDR2 are MNHNS and SASEGT. V lost 6 bases, J lost 0 bases, and 9 bases lay in between. The CDR3 extends over 14 amino acids.

The chain links TRBV27 to TRBJ2-5; 7 bases line up with TRBD1. The V segment lost 5 bases and the J segment 5 bases; nucleotides outside the gene matches: 11. Germline CDR1 MNHEY, CDR2 SMNVEV (reference sequence). The CDR3 totals 15 residues. CDR3 in amino acids: CASSLSPRQGETQYF. The CDR3 DNA reads TGTGCCAGCAGTCTCTCCCCGCGACAGGGCGAGACCCAGTACTTC.

The rearrangement uses TRBV5-1 and TRBJ1-2; D is ambiguous. This CDR3 spans 12 amino acids. Germline V gene lookup returns CDR1 SGHRS and CDR2 YFSETQ. V lost 4 bases, J lost 0 bases, and 4 bases lay in between. The CDR3 reads CASSPTNYGYTF. CDR3 sequence (DNA): TGCGCCAGCAGCCCCACTAACTATGGCTACACCTTC.

This clone was observed a few times. This rearrangement joins TRBV5-1 to TRBJ2-3; D remains ambiguous. This CDR3 spans 14 amino acids. Germline loops: CDR1 SGHRS, CDR2 YFSETQ. Deletions cut 0 bases from V and 3 bases from J, with 8 bases between. For the CDR3, the DNA is TGCGCCAGCAGCTTGGGTCAACTGACAGATACGCAGTATTTT. Its translation is CASSLGQLTDTQYF.

V usage is TRBV6-5 and J usage is TRBJ2-7; D is uncertain. V lost 2 bases and J lost 6, with 14 bases in between. This CDR3 region has 14 residues. Germline V gives CDR1 MNHEY, CDR2 SVGAGI. CDR3 sequence reads: CASSYKMAGPEQYF. The CDR3 region has the DNA TGTGCCAGCAGTTACAAGATGGCCGGACCCGAGCAGTACTTC.

The chain uses TRBV18 and TRBJ2-7, with D hard to call. The CDR3 extends over 16 amino acids. V gave up 2 bases and J gave up 6 bases, with 20 bases separating them. Germline CDR1 is KGHSH and CDR2 is LQKENI. CDR3 DNA: TGTGCCAGCTCACCAGCGGCCGTCTCCTACAACCTCGAGCAGTACTTC. Translation: CASSPAAVSYNLEQYF. The full variable domain, completed using reference TRBV18 and TRBJ2-7, is NAGVMQNPRHLVRRRGQEARLRCSPMKGHSHVYWYRQLPEEGLKFMVYLQKENIIDESGMPKERFSAEFPKEGPSILRIQQVVRGDSAAYFCASSPAAVSYNLEQYFGPGTRLTVT.

V is TRBV18 and J is TRBJ2-7; D may be TRBD1 (5 bases). Between the trimmed V and J ends, which lost 1 base and 4 bases, there was a span of 11 bases. Germline V CDR1 and CDR2: KGHSH, LQKENI. This CDR3 region has 14 residues. CDR3 loop: CASSPLDTRYEQYF. The CDR3 DNA reads as TGTGCCAGCTCACCACTGGACACAAGATACGAGCAGTACTTC.

This chain links TRBV5-8 with TRBJ2-2; D gene unclear. Germline lookup yields CDR1 SGHTS and CDR2 YDEGEE. This CDR3 spans 15 amino acids. Trimming took off 2 bases at V and 0 bases at J, with 8 bases between the two ends. The CDR3 nucleotides are TGTGCCAGCAGCTTTCAGCTAGCGAACACCGGGGAGCTGTTTTTT. It yields the protein CASSFQLANTGELFF. Full variable domain (outside the CDR3, taken from reference TRBV5-8 and TRBJ2-2): EAGVTQSPTHLIKTRGQQATLRCSPISGHTSVYWYQQALGLGLQFLLWYDEGEERNRGNFPPRFSGRQFPNYSSELNVNALELEDSALYLCASSFQLANTGELFFGEGSRLTVL.

V and J are TRBV6-5 and TRBJ1-6, with 7 bases identical to TRBD1. The CDR3 spans 14 residues. V lost 6 bases, J lost 7 bases, and 6 bases stayed unmatched. Germline V gives CDR1 MNHEY, CDR2 SVGAGI. CDR3 protein: CASRKGQQNSPLHF. The CDR3 nucleotides read TGTGCCAGCAGAAAGGGACAGCAGAATTCACCCCTCCACTTT.

The chain employs TRBV2 and TRBJ2-7, with D tentatively TRBD1 (5 bases). Trimming took 1 base from V and 4 from J, leaving 8 bases between them. This CDR3 has 13 amino acids. Germline CDR1 reads SNHLY; CDR2 reads FYNNEI. Here the CDR3 DNA reads TGTGCCAGCAGTGAAGAGCAGGGATACGAGCAGTACTTC. Its translation is CASSEEQGYEQYF.

The chain is built from TRBV13 and TRBJ1-2, with TRBD1 as a possible D gene (5 bases). The CDR3 is 16 residues long. Trimming shortened V by 5 bases and J by 7 bases, and 23 bases separated the two germline ends. Germline V lookup: CDR1 PRHDT, CDR2 FYEKMQ (reference sequence). The CDR3 here is CASSQRGGKWNGGYTF. The CDR3 DNA is TGTGCCAGCAGCCAACGCGGGGGGAAGTGGAACGGTGGCTACACCTTC.

The chain employs TRBV29-1 and TRBJ1-2, with D hard to call. The germline V gene has CDR1 SQVTM and CDR2 ANQGSEA. Trimming removed 7 bases at V and 2 bases at J, with 14 bases between. The CDR3 is made up of 13 amino acids. CDR3 nucleotide sequence: TGCAGCGGTGCCCGGGGTGCGAACTATGGCTACACCTTC. Protein: CSGARGANYGYTF.

The chain combines TRBV29-1 with TRBJ1-3; no definite D call. Germline V gene sequence: CDR1 SQVTM, CDR2 ANQGSEA. CDR3 length: 12 amino acids. Between the trimmed V and J ends, which lost 4 bases and 0 bases, there was a span of 4 bases. CDR3 residues: CSVVDSGNTIYF. The CDR3, as DNA: TGCAGCGTTGTAGACTCTGGAAACACCATATATTTT.

The rearrangement uses TRBV29-1 and TRBJ1-2; no reliable D call. The V gene's germline CDR1 is SQVTM and CDR2 ANQGSEA. The CDR3 is 14 amino acids. V gave up 4 bases and J gave up 0 bases, with 12 bases separating them. CDR3 DNA: TGCAGCGTTGGGTGGACGGGCGCTAACTATGGCTACACCTTC. This codes for CSVGWTGANYGYTF.

V gene TRBV19 combines with J gene TRBJ2-1; possibly TRBD1 or TRBD2 for D (6 bases each). The CDR3 is 16 residues long. CDR1 and CDR2 from the germline V gene are LNHDA and SQIVND (reference sequence). With 3 bases removed from V and 3 bases from J, the gap between germline ends came to 15 bases. The CDR3 spells CASSIVRRGIYNEQFF. In DNA form, the CDR3 reads TGTGCCAGTAGTATCGTTAGGAGGGGGATCTACAATGAGCAGTTCTTC. The whole variable domain, filled in from reference TRBV19 and TRBJ2-1, reads DGGITQSPKYLFRKEGQNVTLSCEQNLNHDAMYWYRQDPGQGLRLIYYSQIVNDFQKGDIAEGYSVSREKKESFPLTVTSAQKNPTAFYLCASSIVRRGIYNEQFFGPGTRLTVL.

This chain uses TRBV2 with TRBJ2-2; D is possibly TRBD1 (6 bases). Trimming took 0 bases from V and 4 from J, leaving 9 bases between them. CDR3 length: 15 amino acids. CDR1 is SNHLY, CDR2 FYNNEI, per germline. The CDR3 DNA follows: TGTGCCAGCAGTGAAGCGCCGGACAGCACCGGGGAGCTGTTTTTT. The encoded protein is CASSEAPDSTGELFF.

A remark on this clone: Other DNA sequences of this sample code for an identical CDR3. V usage is TRBV5-1 and J usage is TRBJ1-2; unclear D gene. This CDR3 region has 14 residues. V lost 0 bases and J lost 3, with 9 bases in between. Germline CDR1 reads SGHRS; CDR2 reads YFSETQ. The DNA of the CDR3 is TGCGCCAGCAGCTTGGGAGGCGGAGACTATGGCTACACCTTC. Amino acids: CASSLGGGDYGYTF.

This clone has only a few counts. V usage is TRBV2 and J usage is TRBJ1-2, with D hard to call. V was shortened by 5 bases and J by 6 bases, with 13 bases between the two germline ends. Per germline, CDR1 SNHLY and CDR2 FYNNEI. The CDR3 spans 13 residues. This CDR3 is CASSPRQTDGYTF. For the CDR3, the DNA is TGTGCCAGCAGTCCTCGTCAGACCGATGGCTACACCTTC.

The rearrangement joins TRBV6-5 to TRBJ1-3, with TRBD1 as a possible D gene (6 bases). The CDR3 is 14 residues long. V was pared by 4 bases and J by 3 bases, with 10 bases between. In germline, CDR1 is MNHEY, CDR2 SVGAGI. Here the CDR3 DNA reads TGTGCCAGCAGTTCGGACAGCGATGGAAACACCATATATTTT. Protein sequence: CASSSDSDGNTIYF.

The gene calls are TRBV27 and TRBJ1-5; the D is unclear. Per the germline V gene, CDR1 is MNHEY and CDR2 is SMNVEV (reference sequence). The CDR3 is made up of 13 amino acids. V was shortened by 0 bases and J by 4 bases, with 4 bases between the two germline ends. The CDR3 coding sequence is TGTGCCAGCAGTTTATCGGAAAATCAGCCCCAGCATTTT. This codes for CASSLSENQPQHF.

The V gene is TRBV27, the J gene TRBJ2-7; tentatively, D is TRBD2 (5 bases). V was cut by 3 bases and J by 0 bases, with 15 bases left in between. The CDR3 has 16 residues. Per germline, CDR1 MNHEY and CDR2 SMNVEV (reference sequence). CDR3 sequence: CASSFSTSRSSYEQYF. CDR3 coding DNA: TGTGCCAGCAGTTTTTCAACTAGTCGGAGCTCCTACGAGCAGTACTTC.

This clone was detected once. This sequence joins TRBV29-1 and TRBJ2-5, with TRBD1 identical over 7 bases. With V trimmed by 4 bases and J by 1 base, 6 bases remained unmatched. Germline V CDR1 and CDR2: SQVTM, ANQGSEA. The CDR3 is 14 residues long. This CDR3 reads CSVGRPGGQETQYF. The CDR3 DNA reads as TGCAGCGTTGGGCGGCCAGGGGGCCAAGAGACCCAGTACTTC.

J is TRBJ1-2 and V is TRBV30; TRBD1 matches 8 bases. V shed 2 bases, J shed 2 bases, and the junction held 7 bases outside the gene matches. The germline gives CDR1 GTSNPN, CDR2 SVGIG (reference sequence). The CDR3 extends over 15 amino acids. The CDR3, as DNA: TGTGCCTGGAGTCCATGGGACAGGAGAAACTATGGCTACACCTTC. Translating gives CAWSPWDRRNYGYTF.

The chain links TRBV2 to TRBJ2-7; D ambiguous. V was trimmed by 0 bases and J by 2 bases, leaving 11 bases between them. The CDR3 sequence is 15 residues long. Germline-derived CDR1 and CDR2 are SNHLY and FYNNEI. CDR3 DNA sequence: TGTGCCAGCAGTGAAGCCTTCGTTATGACCTACGAGCAGTACTTC. This gives the protein CASSEAFVMTYEQYF.

The chain combines TRBV6-5 with TRBJ1-2; perhaps TRBD1 as D (5 bases). Germline assignment: CDR1 MNHEY and CDR2 SVGAGI. The V end lost 8 bases, the J end lost 5 bases, and 12 bases lay between the germline ends. The CDR3 has 12 residues. The CDR3 region has the DNA TGTGCCAGCTCTCCCGGGGGATATGGCTACACCTTC. Its protein is CASSPGGYGYTF.

This chain links TRBV25-1 with TRBJ2-3; 10 positions agree with TRBD2. Germline V gene data show CDR1 as MGHDK and CDR2 as SYGVNS. This CDR3 contains 17 residues. V dropped 2 bases and J dropped 1; count of bases not matched to a gene: 6. The DNA of the CDR3 is TGTGCCAGCAGTGAACTAGCGGGAGTAAGAGGCACAGATACGCAGTATTTT. It codes for CASSELAGVRGTDTQYF.

J is TRBJ2-7 and V is TRBV11-2; D unclear. This CDR3 is 15 amino acids long. V lost 0 bases to trimming and J lost 0 bases, with 9 bases between them. Germline lookup yields CDR1 SGHAT and CDR2 FQNNGV. The CDR3 DNA sequence: TGTGCCAGCAGCTTAGATCGAGGCAGCTCCTACGAGCAGTACTTC. Translation: CASSLDRGSSYEQYF.